This T cell receptor (beta chain) was observed in a study of blood T cell repertoires in COVID-19. This clone was seen many times. Participant ages covered about 18 to 95 years across 24 US areas. TCRdb keeps only in-frame clones here, not all; method: immunoSEQ multiplex PCR. The top ten hold approximately 1.5% of the sample, which has about 400,000 clones, about 90% seen once. With 8 bases removed from V and 9 bases from J, the gap between germline ends came to 26 bases. This CDR3 region has 16 residues. CDR1 is MRHNA and CDR2 is SNTAGT in the germline V gene. The chain carries TRBV6-4 and TRBJ2-1, with D perhaps matching TRBD2 (8 bases). The specimen was PBMCs or T cells enriched from blood (not recorded which). This receptor was identified in a woman younger than 45 who had recovered from COVID-19. CDR3 nucleotide sequence: TGTGCCAGCGCCCCAGGGGGGGCGGGAGGTGGAAGTGAGCAGTTCTTC. It is translated as CASAPGGAGGGSEQFF.